Below, one T cell receptor (beta chain) is given with its context. Antigen specificity is unknown. Each donor (without exception) was a healthy Caucasian. Each CDR3 protein gets one entry after TCRdb re-called the 5' RACE reads with MiXCR. The repertoire holds 450,000 to 500,000 distinct CDR3 sequences, with roughly an eighth as singletons. The sample originates from a study of identical twins. Study outcomes and limitations: Abundant beta clonotypes from cord blood had fewer insertions, unlike memory repertoires, which showed none. Zero-insertion analyses could be partly confounded by invariant MAIT and iNKT cells.

The CDR3 loop spans 12 amino acids. The V and J ends lost 6 bases and 6 bases, in that order; junction bases with no gene match: 4. CDR1 MNHEY and CDR2 SVGAGI come from the germline V gene. These data also formed part of another study, on yellow fever vaccine responses in identical twins.

The genes are TRBV6-5 and TRBJ1-2; 7 bases map to TRBD1. The receptor's source is a woman between 18 and 29 years old in good health. Sequenced material: CD4+ T cells sorted from blood. The CDR3, as DNA: TGTGCCAGCAGACAGGGGACACATGGCTACACCTTC. Amino acid sequence: CASRQGTHGYTF.